Given below is one T cell receptor (beta chain) in context. The sample is drawn from a study of T cell repertoires in cytomegalovirus infection. The CDR3 contains 14 residues. Between the trimmed V and J ends, which lost 5 bases and 4 bases, there was a span of 14 bases. Germline lookup yields CDR1 MNHEY and CDR2 SVGEGT. Each CDR3 protein gets one entry after TCRdb re-called the reads with MiXCR. The table records some 700,000 distinct CDR3 sequences, roughly 35% of them present only once. Sequencing was done on a sample of PBMCs. This chain uses TRBV6-2 or TRBV6-3 with TRBJ1-2; D may be TRBD1 (6 bases). This receptor was identified in a human donor in good health (CMV status not recorded). Some clones in this sample may be carry-over from other donors' samples. The CDR3 here is CASSAYSTGYGYTF. The CDR3 DNA is TGTGCCAGCAGTGCCTACTCGACAGGCTATGGCTACACCTTC.